The entry that follows covers one TCR beta chain sequence. Amplification used 60 Vbeta primers and 13 Jbeta primers. Assay used: immunoSEQ multiplex PCR; TCRdb lists only in-frame clones, some missing. The repertoire holds some 120,000 clones, with roughly 74% as singletons. This entry comes from a study of cytomegalovirus exposure and HLA in healthy donors. This CDR3 spans 12 amino acids. Germline V gene lookup returns CDR1 MDHEN and CDR2 SYDVKM. Between the trimmed V and J ends, which lost 10 bases and 4 bases, there was a span of 10 bases. The genes are TRBV28 and TRBJ2-2; D not resolved. The material sequenced was PBMCs. The receptor comes from a woman aged 50 to 65 in good health and CMV-seropositive. CDR3 sequence (DNA): TGTGCCACCATAACATCCACCGGGGAGCTGTTTTTT. It translates to CATITSTGELFF.